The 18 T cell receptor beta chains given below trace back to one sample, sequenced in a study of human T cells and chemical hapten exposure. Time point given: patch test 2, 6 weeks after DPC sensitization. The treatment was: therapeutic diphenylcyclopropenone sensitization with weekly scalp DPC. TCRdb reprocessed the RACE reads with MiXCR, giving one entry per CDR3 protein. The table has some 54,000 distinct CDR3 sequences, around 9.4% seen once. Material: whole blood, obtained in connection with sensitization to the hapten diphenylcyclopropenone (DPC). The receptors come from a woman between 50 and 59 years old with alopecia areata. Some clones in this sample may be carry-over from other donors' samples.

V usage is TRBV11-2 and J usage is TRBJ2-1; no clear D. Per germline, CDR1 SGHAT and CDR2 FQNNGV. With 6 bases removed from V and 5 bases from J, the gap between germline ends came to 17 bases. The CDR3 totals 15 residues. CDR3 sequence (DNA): TGTGCCAGCAGTCAAACTCTGGCGGATCACAATGAGCAGTTCTTC. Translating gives CASSQTLADHNEQFF.

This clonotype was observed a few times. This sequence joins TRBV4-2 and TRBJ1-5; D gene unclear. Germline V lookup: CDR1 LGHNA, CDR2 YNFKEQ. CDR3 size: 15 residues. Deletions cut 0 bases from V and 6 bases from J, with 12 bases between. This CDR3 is CASSQEGSGSQPQHF. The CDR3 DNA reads TGTGCCAGCAGCCAAGAGGGCTCGGGCTCTCAGCCCCAGCATTTT.

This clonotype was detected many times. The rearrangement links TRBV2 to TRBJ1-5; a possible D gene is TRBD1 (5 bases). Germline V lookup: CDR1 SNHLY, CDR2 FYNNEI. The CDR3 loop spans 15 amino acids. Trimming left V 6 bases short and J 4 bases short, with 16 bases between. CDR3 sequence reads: CASSALDTPNQPQHF. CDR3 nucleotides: TGTGCCAGCAGCGCGTTGGACACCCCAAATCAGCCCCAGCATTTT.

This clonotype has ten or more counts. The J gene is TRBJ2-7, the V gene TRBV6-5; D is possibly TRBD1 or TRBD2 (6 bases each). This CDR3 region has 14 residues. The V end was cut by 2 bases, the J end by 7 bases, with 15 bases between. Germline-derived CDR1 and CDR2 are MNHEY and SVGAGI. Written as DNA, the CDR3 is TGTGCCAGCAGTTACGACGGGGGCTCGGTGGAGCAGTACTTC. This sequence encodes CASSYDGGSVEQYF.

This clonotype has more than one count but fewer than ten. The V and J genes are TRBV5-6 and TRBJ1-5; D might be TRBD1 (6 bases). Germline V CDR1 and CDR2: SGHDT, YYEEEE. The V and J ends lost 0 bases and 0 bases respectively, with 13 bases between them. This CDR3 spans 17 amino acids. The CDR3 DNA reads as TGTGCCAGCAGCTTGGAAGGGACACGGAATAGCAATCAGCCCCAGCATTTT. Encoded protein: CASSLEGTRNSNQPQHF.

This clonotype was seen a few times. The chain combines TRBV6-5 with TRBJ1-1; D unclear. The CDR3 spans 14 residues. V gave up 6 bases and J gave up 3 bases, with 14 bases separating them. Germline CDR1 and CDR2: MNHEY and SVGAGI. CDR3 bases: TGTGCCAGCAGGCTTCAAATTACAGACACTGAAGCTTTCTTT. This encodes CASRLQITDTEAFF.

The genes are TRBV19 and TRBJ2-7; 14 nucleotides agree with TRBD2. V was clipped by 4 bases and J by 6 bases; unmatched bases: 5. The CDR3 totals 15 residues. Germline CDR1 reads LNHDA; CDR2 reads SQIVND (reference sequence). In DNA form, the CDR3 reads TGTGCCAGTAGTACCGGGACTAGCGGGGGCGGCGAGCAGTACTTC. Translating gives CASSTGTSGGGEQYF.

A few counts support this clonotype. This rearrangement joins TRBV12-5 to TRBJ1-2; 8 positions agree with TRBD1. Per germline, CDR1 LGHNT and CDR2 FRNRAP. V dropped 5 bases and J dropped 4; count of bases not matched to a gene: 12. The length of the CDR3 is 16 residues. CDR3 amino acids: CASGPIQGGKFYGYTF. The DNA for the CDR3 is TGTGCTAGTGGTCCAATACAGGGGGGCAAGTTCTATGGCTACACCTTC.

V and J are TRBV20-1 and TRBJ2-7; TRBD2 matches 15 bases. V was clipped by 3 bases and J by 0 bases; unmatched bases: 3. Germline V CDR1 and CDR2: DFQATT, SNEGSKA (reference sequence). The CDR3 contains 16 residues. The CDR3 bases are TGCAGTGCTAGCGGGACTAGCGGGGGGAGCTCCTACGAGCAGTACTTC. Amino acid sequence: CSASGTSGGSSYEQYF.

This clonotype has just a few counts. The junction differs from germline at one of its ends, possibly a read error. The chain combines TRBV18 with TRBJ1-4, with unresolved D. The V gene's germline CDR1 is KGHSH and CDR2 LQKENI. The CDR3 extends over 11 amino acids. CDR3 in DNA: TGTGCCAGCTCACCTAAAGAAAAACTGTTTTTT. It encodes CASSPKEKLFF.

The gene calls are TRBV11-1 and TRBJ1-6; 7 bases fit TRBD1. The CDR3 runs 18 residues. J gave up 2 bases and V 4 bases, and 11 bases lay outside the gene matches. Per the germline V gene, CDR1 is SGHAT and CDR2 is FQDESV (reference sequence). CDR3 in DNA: TGTGCCAGCAGCTCCGACAGGGAGAAGGGGACCTATAATTCACCCCTCCACTTT. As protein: CASSSDREKGTYNSPLHF.

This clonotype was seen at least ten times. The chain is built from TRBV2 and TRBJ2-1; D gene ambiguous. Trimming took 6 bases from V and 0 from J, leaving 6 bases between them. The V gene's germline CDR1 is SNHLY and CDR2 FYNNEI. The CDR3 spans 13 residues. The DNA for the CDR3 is TGTGCCAGCAGACTCGCCTCCTACAATGAGCAGTTCTTC. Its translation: CASRLASYNEQFF.

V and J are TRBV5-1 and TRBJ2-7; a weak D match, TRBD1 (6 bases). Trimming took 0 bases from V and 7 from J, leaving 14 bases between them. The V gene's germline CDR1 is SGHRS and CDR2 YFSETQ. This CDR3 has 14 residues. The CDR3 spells CASSLGTVAEEQYF. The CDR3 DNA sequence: TGCGCCAGCAGCTTGGGGACAGTGGCGGAAGAGCAGTACTTC.

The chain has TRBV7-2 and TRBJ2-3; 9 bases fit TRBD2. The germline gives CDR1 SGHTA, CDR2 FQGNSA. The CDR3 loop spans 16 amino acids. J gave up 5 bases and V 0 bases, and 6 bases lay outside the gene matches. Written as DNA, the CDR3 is TGTGCCAGCAGCTTAGCACTAGCGGGTGGGGGAGATACGCAGTATTTT. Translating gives CASSLALAGGGDTQYF. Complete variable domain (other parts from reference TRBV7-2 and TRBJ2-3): GAGVSQSPSNKVTEKGKDVELRCDPISGHTALYWYRQSLGQGLEFLIYFQGNSAPDKSGLPSDRFSAERTGGSVSTLTIQRTQQEDSAVYLCASSLALAGGGDTQYFGPGTRLTVL.

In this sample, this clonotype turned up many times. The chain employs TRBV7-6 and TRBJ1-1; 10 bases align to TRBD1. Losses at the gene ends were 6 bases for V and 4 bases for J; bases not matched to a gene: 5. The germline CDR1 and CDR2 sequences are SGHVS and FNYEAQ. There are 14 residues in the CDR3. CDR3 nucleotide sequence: TGTGCCAGCAGTCCGACAGGGGGCTTCACTGAAGCTTTCTTT. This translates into CASSPTGGFTEAFF. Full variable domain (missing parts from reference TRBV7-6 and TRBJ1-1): GAGVSQSPRYKVTKRGQDVALRCDPISGHVSLYWYRQALGQGPEFLTYFNYEAQQDKSGLPNDRFSAERPEGSISTLTIQRTEQRDSAMYRCASSPTGGFTEAFFGQGTRLTVV.

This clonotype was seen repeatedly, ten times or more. The DNA for the CDR3 is TGCGCCAGCAGTGACTACAGGACCTCTGCGACTAATGAAAAACTGTTTTTT. This codes for CASSDYRTSATNEKLFF. The chain carries TRBV10-2 and TRBJ1-4; D is possibly TRBD1 (5 bases). This CDR3 is 17 amino acids long. The germline CDR1 and CDR2 sequences are WSHSY and SAAADI. Between the trimmed V and J ends, which lost 3 bases and 2 bases, there was a span of 16 bases.

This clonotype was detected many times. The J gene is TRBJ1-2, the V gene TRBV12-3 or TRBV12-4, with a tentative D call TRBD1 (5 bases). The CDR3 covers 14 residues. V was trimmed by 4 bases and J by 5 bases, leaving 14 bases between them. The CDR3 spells CASSSTGQFYGYTF. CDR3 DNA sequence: TGTGCCAGCAGTTCTACGGGGCAGTTTTATGGCTACACCTTC.

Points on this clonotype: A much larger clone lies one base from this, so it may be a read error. The CDR3, as DNA: TGTGCCAGCAGCTTAGCGACAGATACGCAGTATTTT. Encoded protein: CASSLATDTQYF. V and J are TRBV7-9 and TRBJ2-3; no clear D gene. The ends were cut back, 0 bases at V and 3 bases at J, with 1 base in the middle. The CDR3 is 12 residues long. Germline assignment: CDR1 SEHNR and CDR2 FQNEAQ (reference sequence). The whole variable domain, remainder taken from reference TRBV7-9 and TRBJ2-3, is DTGVSQNPRHKITKRGQNVTFRCDPISEHNRLYWYRQTLGQGPEFLTYFQNEAQLEKSRLLSDRFSAERPKGSFSTLEIQRTEQGDSAMYLCASSLATDTQYFGPGTRLTVL.